This entry lists 17 T cell receptor beta chains sequenced from one sample in a study of blood T cell repertoires in COVID-19 (dated by TCRdb to 2020 to 2022). Receptors were amplified or captured by the immunoSEQ multiplex PCR assay. TCRdb holds this immuneACCESS table with in-frame rearrangements only. Some clones are missing; in checked studies, unresolved V genes explain under half, and the rest has no known cause. In all, the sample holds 52,000 or so clones, and 86% of those were seen once. The ten most abundant clones make up approximately 27% of the sample. The sample comprised peripheral blood. All receptors derive from a human donor in a cohort sampled during active COVID-19.

A few counts support this clone. The V gene is TRBV7-2, the J gene TRBJ2-7, with a weak D call TRBD1 (6 bases). Germline loops: CDR1 SGHTA, CDR2 FQGNSA. V was pared by 5 bases and J by 0 bases, with 20 bases between. The CDR3 consists of 17 residues. The CDR3 spells CASSPQGQGPLSYEQYF. The CDR3 nucleotides are TGTGCCAGCAGCCCCCAGGGGCAGGGACCCCTCTCCTACGAGCAGTACTTC.

In nucleotides, the CDR3 is TGTGCCAGCAGCCCGGGACACCGCTATGGCTACACCTTC. Protein sequence: CASSPGHRYGYTF. The chain has TRBV7-9 and TRBJ1-2, with D possibly matching TRBD1 (6 bases). Germline loops: CDR1 SEHNR, CDR2 FQNEAQ (reference sequence). This CDR3 is 13 amino acids long. The ends were cut back, 5 bases at V and 4 bases at J, with 11 bases in the middle.

This chain uses TRBV3-1 (or the pseudogene TRBV3-2) with TRBJ2-7; 14 bases are a match to TRBD2. The germline V gene encodes CDR1 LGHDT and CDR2 YNNKEL (reference sequence). The CDR3 contains 15 residues. V shed 3 bases, J shed 4 bases, and the junction held 2 bases outside the gene matches. The CDR3 DNA reads as TGTGCCAGCAGCCAGGGACTAGCGGGAGCTTACGAGCAGTACTTC. It encodes CASSQGLAGAYEQYF.

This clone was observed once. The V gene is TRBV7-9, the J gene TRBJ2-3; TRBD1 might be the D (6 bases). The V end lost 0 bases, the J end lost 5 bases, and 6 bases lay between the germline ends. Germline CDR1 is SEHNR and CDR2 is FQNEAQ (reference sequence). CDR3 length equals 13 residues. The CDR3 coding sequence is TGTGCCAGCAGCTTAGCAGGGGGAGATACGCAGTATTTT. Translating gives CASSLAGGDTQYF.

This clone was seen a single time. V and J are TRBV5-4 and TRBJ1-3; the match to TRBD1 covers 7 bases. With 6 bases clipped from V and 1 base from J, the junction kept 4 bases outside the gene matches. Per the germline V gene, CDR1 is SGHNT and CDR2 is YYREEE (reference sequence). The CDR3 covers 14 residues. The CDR3 DNA reads as TGTGCCAGCAAAAGACAGGGTTCTGGAAACACCATATATTTT. Its protein product is CASKRQGSGNTIYF. Full variable domain (remainder filled in from reference TRBV5-4 and TRBJ1-3): ETGVTQSPTHLIKTRGQQVTLRCSSQSGHNTVSWYQQALGQGPQFIFQYYREEENGRGNFPPRFSGLQFPNYSSELNVNALELDDSALYLCASKRQGSGNTIYFGEGSWLTVV.

The table lists this clone with a count of one. V usage is TRBV5-4 and J usage is TRBJ1-1, with 7 bases lining up with TRBD1. CDR3 size: 14 residues. Germline V gene sequence: CDR1 SGHNT, CDR2 YYREEE (reference sequence). Trimming cost V 4 bases and J 6 bases; bases outside gene matches: 9. The CDR3 here is CASSLTGFGAEAFF. The CDR3 DNA reads TGTGCCAGCAGCCTGACAGGGTTCGGCGCTGAAGCTTTCTTT.

The rearrangement uses TRBV5-4 and TRBJ2-7; 8 bases agree with TRBD1. Trimming cost V 3 bases and J 4 bases; bases outside gene matches: 9. The CDR3 extends over 15 amino acids. Germline CDR1 is SGHNT and CDR2 is YYREEE (reference sequence). The CDR3 nucleotides read TGTGCCAGCAGCTCAACGACAGGGGTGAGATACGAGCAGTACTTC. The encoded protein is CASSSTTGVRYEQYF.

This chain connects TRBV3-1 (or the pseudogene TRBV3-2) to TRBJ1-2, with D possibly matching TRBD1 (5 bases). Germline V gene sequence: CDR1 LGHDT, CDR2 YNNKEL (reference sequence). With 1 base removed from V and 11 bases from J, the gap between germline ends came to 11 bases. The length of the CDR3 is 12 residues. CDR3 sequence reads: CASSQATGVYTF. CDR3 nucleotides: TGTGCCAGCAGCCAAGCCACAGGAGTTTACACCTTC.

This chain connects TRBV11-2 to TRBJ1-1; 7 bases line up with TRBD1. This CDR3 has 15 amino acids. Losses at the gene ends were 8 bases for V and 1 base for J; bases not matched to a gene: 10. Germline assignment: CDR1 SGHAT and CDR2 FQNNGV. The CDR3 DNA reads TGTGCCAGCGCCCTGTACGGGACAGCGAACACTGAAGCTTTCTTT. This sequence encodes CASALYGTANTEAFF. Full variable domain (outside the CDR3, taken from reference TRBV11-2 and TRBJ1-1): EAGVAQSPRYKIIEKRQSVAFWCNPISGHATLYWYQQILGQGPKLLIQFQNNGVVDDSQLPKDRFSAERLKGVDSTLKIQPAKLEDSAVYLCASALYGTANTEAFFGQGTRLTVV.

This sequence joins TRBV28 and TRBJ1-3, with a possible D match to TRBD1 (5 bases). The CDR3 length is 14 residues. Germline CDR1 MDHEN, CDR2 SYDVKM. Trimming cost V 7 bases and J 4 bases, with 14 bases left between them. CDR3 coding DNA: TGTGCCAGCACCCCAGGGTGGAAGGGAAACACCATATATTTT. The encoded protein is CASTPGWKGNTIYF.

This sequence joins TRBV7-2 and TRBJ2-1; TRBD2 might be the D (5 bases). V was shortened by 7 bases and J by 6 bases, with 10 bases between the two germline ends. This CDR3 is built from 12 residues. Germline assignment: CDR1 SGHTA and CDR2 FQGNSA. The CDR3 coding sequence is TGTGCCAGCAACCTGAGCGGCAATGAGCAGTTCTTC. Protein product: CASNLSGNEQFF.

This chain uses TRBV30 with TRBJ2-2; D uncertain. The CDR3 runs 14 residues. CDR1 and CDR2 from the germline V gene are GTSNPN and SVGIG (reference sequence). Trimming pared 0 bases from V and 3 bases from J, leaving 8 bases between. The CDR3 sequence is CAWSVASDTGELFF. CDR3 bases: TGTGCCTGGAGTGTAGCTAGTGACACCGGGGAGCTGTTTTTT.

This clone was detected a few times. J is TRBJ1-5 and V is TRBV7-7, with a weak D call TRBD1 (6 bases). The length of the CDR3 is 14 residues. The germline V and J ends were trimmed by 6 bases and 3 bases, with 12 bases remaining between them. CDR1 is SSHAT and CDR2 is FNYEAQ in the germline V gene (reference sequence). The CDR3 coding sequence is TGTGCCAGCAGGGGAACAGGGCTCAATCAGCCCCAGCATTTT. Residues: CASRGTGLNQPQHF.

The V call is TRBV28, the J call TRBJ2-7; D possibly corresponds to TRBD1 (5 bases). With 6 bases removed from V and 2 bases from J, the gap between germline ends came to 11 bases. Germline CDR1 reads MDHEN; CDR2 reads SYDVKM. The CDR3 is 13 residues long. The CDR3 here is CASRPGLAYEQYF. CDR3 DNA: TGTGCCAGCAGACCAGGGCTGGCCTACGAGCAGTACTTC.

The J gene is TRBJ2-7, the V gene TRBV28; 7 bases are shared with TRBD1. V gave up 11 bases and J gave up 4 bases; unmatched junction bases: 11. CDR1 and CDR2 from the germline V gene are MDHEN and SYDVKM. The CDR3 covers 13 residues. In DNA form, the CDR3 reads TGTGCCTACTCAACAGGGGATCCTTACGAGCAGTACTTC. Translation: CAYSTGDPYEQYF.

The chain joins TRBV5-1 to TRBJ2-5; possible D gene TRBD1, 6 bases. This CDR3 contains 14 residues. Per germline, CDR1 SGHRS and CDR2 YFSETQ. Trimming stripped 7 bases from V and 1 base from J, with 14 bases between. The CDR3 sequence is CASGEPGAQETQYF. For the CDR3, the DNA is TGCGCCAGCGGGGAGCCAGGGGCCCAAGAGACCCAGTACTTC.

This clone was seen a handful of times. The CDR3 spells CASRRAGHPNEQFF. In DNA, the CDR3 is TGTGCCAGCAGACGAGCGGGACACCCCAATGAGCAGTTCTTC. The rearrangement links TRBV28 to TRBJ2-1, with D possibly being TRBD2 (7 bases). The CDR3 length is 14 residues. V gave up 6 bases and J gave up 6 bases, with 15 bases separating them. Per the germline V gene, CDR1 is MDHEN and CDR2 is SYDVKM.